This T cell receptor beta chain emerged from a study of shared clonotypes between healthy human individuals. Per the study methods: Filtering differed because ImmunoSEQ produced junction-only sequences that carried no quality scores. Generated by immunoSEQ multiplex PCR, the TCRdb table keeps only in-frame clones and is missing some. From that table come the V and J calls and clone size; the DNA was used to work out D and trimming. Here the sample spans roughly 1.5 million clones, under 99% being singletons. The sample comprised naive CD4+ T cells sorted from blood. The subset: CD45RA+ positively selected. The clonotype was recovered from a young man in good health.

The CDR3, as DNA: TGCGCCAGCAGTGTGGGGGCCCGAGGAGGGGAGACCCAGTACTTC. It encodes CASSVGARGGETQYF. The chain carries TRBV10-1 and TRBJ2-5; D assignment may be TRBD1 or TRBD2 (6 bases each). Germline V gives CDR1 WNHNN, CDR2 SYGVQD (reference sequence). The V and J ends lost 4 bases and 5 bases respectively, with 17 bases between them. This CDR3 region has 15 residues.